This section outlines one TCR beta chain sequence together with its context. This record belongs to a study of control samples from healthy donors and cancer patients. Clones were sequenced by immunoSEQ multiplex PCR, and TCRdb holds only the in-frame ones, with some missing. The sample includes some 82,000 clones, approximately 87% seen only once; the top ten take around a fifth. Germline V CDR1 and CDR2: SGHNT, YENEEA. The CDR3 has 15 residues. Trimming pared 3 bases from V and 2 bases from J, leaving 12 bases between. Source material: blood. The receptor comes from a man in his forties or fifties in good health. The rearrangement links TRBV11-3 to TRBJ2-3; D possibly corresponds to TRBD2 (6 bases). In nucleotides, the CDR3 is TGTGCCAGCAGCTTGTTATTAGCGGACACAGATACGCAGTATTTT. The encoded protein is CASSLLLADTDTQYF.